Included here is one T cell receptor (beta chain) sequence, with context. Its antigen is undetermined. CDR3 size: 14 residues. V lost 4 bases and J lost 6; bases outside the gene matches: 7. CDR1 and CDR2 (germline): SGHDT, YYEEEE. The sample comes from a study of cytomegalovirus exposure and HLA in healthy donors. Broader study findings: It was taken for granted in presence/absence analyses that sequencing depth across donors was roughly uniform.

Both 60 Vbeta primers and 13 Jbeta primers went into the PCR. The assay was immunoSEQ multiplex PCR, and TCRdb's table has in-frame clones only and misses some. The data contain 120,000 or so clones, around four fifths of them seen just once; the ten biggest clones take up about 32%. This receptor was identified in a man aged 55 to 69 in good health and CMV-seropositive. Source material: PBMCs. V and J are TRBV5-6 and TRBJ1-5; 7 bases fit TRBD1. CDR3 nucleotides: TGTGCCAGCAGCCCGAGACAGGGAGGTCAGCCCCAGCATTTT. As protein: CASSPRQGGQPQHF. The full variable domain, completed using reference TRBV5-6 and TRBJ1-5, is DAGVTQSPTHLIKTRGQQVTLRCSPKSGHDTVSWYQQALGQGPQFIFQYYEEEERQRGNFPDRFSGHQFPNYSSELNVNALLLGDSALYLCASSPRQGGQPQHFGDGTRLSIL.